The TCR beta chain under discussion was sequenced for a study of blood T cells in healthy people across ages. Points from the study as a whole: Per-million-T-cell TCR beta diversity fell roughly linearly with age.

Turning to this clonotype: Its antigen is as yet unknown.

Primers used in a second PCR of roughly 7 to 12 cycles were a sample-barcoded 5' primer and a J-beta primer mix. Paired-end reads containing CDR3 totaled no fewer than 2.5 million for each sample. MiXCR was run by TCRdb on the 5' RACE reads, yielding one entry per CDR3 protein. The sample lists approximately 800,000 distinct CDR3 sequences, roughly 60% seen once, with approximately 23% in the top ten. Per germline, CDR1 SGHTA and CDR2 FQGNSA. With 1 base removed from V and 5 bases from J, the gap between germline ends came to 10 bases. The CDR3 sequence is 14 residues long. Every participating donor contributed approximately 10 milliliters of peripheral blood through a draw.

Sequenced input: blood. The receptor was isolated from a man under 40 in good health. V gene TRBV7-2 combines with J gene TRBJ2-3; perhaps TRBD1 as D (5 bases). The CDR3 loop reads CASSLDRIGDTQYF. CDR3 sequence (DNA): TGTGCCAGCAGCTTAGACAGGATCGGAGATACGCAGTATTTT.